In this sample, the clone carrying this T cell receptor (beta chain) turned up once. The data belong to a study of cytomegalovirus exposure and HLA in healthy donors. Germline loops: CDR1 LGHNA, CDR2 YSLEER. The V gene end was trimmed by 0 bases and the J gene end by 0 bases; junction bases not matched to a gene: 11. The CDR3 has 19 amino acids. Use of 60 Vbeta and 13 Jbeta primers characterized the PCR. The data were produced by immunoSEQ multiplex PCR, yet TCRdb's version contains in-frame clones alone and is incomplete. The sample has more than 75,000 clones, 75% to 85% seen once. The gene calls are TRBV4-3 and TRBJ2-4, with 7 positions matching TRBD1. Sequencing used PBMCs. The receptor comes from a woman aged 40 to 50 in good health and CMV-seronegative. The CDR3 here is CASSQDKGANQLAKNIQYF. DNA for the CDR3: TGCGCCAGCAGCCAAGATAAGGGGGCCAATCAACTAGCCAAAAACATTCAGTACTTC.